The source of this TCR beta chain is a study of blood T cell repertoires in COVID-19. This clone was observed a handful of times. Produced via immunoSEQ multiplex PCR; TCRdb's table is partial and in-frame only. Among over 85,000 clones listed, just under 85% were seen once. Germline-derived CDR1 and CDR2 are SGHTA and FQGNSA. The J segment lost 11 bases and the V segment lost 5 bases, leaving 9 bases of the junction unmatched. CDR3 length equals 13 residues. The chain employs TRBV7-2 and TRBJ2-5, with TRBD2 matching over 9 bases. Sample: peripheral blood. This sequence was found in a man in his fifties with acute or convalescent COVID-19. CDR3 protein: CASSPGLALSQYF. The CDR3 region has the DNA TGTGCCAGCAGCCCCGGACTAGCGTTATCTCAGTACTTC.